The rows below give T cell receptor beta chains drawn from one sample of a study of tumor-infiltrating T cells and Merkel cell polyomavirus. Repertoires were generated with immunoSEQ multiplex PCR, while TCRdb's copy carries only in-frame clones and drops some. The sample holds 20,000 to 25,000 clones, roughly 87% seen once. The material sequenced was lymph node tissue. These receptors were taken from a man aged 50-59 years with Merkel cell carcinoma. Both conserved end residues are part of each CDR3. The D gene is left open where the match is weak. Size is omitted from some rows. Given values are once, few, many or a class for expanded clones.

TRBV7-9	TRBJ2-7	NA	NA	TGTGCCAGCAGCCTTACAGACCACGAGCAGTACTTC	CASSLTDHEQYF
TRBV9	TRBJ2-7	NA	NA	TGTGCCAGCAGCCCAAAGGATGGTCTGACAGAGACCTACGAGCAGTACTTC	CASSPKDGLTETYEQYF
TRBV2	TRBJ2-7	TRBD2	once	TGTGCCAGCAGTGATGGAGCGGGGCTTTCCTACGAGCAGTACTTC	CASSDGAGLSYEQYF
TRBV29-1	TRBJ2-7	NA	few	TGCAGCGCCCTCTCGTCGGTGGGCCGTTACGAGCAGTACTTC	CSALSSVGRYEQYF
TRBV9	TRBJ2-3	NA	NA	TGTGCCAGCAGCGTAGGAGAAAGCACAGATACGCAGTATTTT	CASSVGESTDTQYF
TRBV30	TRBJ1-4	NA	NA	TGTGCCTGGAGTGTAGAGGTCAGCCAGAATGAAAAACTGTTTTTT	CAWSVEVSQNEKLFF
TRBV28	TRBJ2-1	NA	NA	TGTGCCAGCAGTTTATGGGGGCCGCTTTACAATGAGCAGTTCTTC	CASSLWGPLYNEQFF
TRBV7-9	TRBJ2-1	NA	NA	TGTGCCAGCAGCTTAGCTCTCGGGGTTAATGAGCAGTTCTTC	CASSLALGVNEQFF
TRBV19	TRBJ2-7	TRBD2	NA	TGTGCCAGCAGACTAGCGGGAGGGGTCTACGAGCAGTACTTC	CASRLAGGVYEQYF
TRBV7-9	TRBJ2-3	NA	NA	TGTGCCAGCAGCTTAGTATTCGGACTTCACACAGATACGCAGTATTTT	CASSLVFGLHTDTQYF
TRBV19	TRBJ2-5	NA	NA	TGTGCCAGTAGTATCTCGACAGGTAATACGACCCAGTACTTC	CASSISTGNTTQYF
TRBV5-1	TRBJ1-4	NA	NA	TGCGCCAGCAGCCCACAGGGAAATGAAAAACTGTTTTTT	CASSPQGNEKLFF
TRBV7-6	TRBJ1-5	TRBD1	NA	TGTGCCAGCAGCGAAACAGGGGGAAGCAATCAGCCCCAGCATTTT	CASSETGGSNQPQHF
TRBV5-1	TRBJ1-1	NA	NA	TGCGCCAGCCGCCCTTGGGGGGGGGTCTACACTGAAGCTTTCTTT	CASRPWGGVYTEAFF
TRBV5-1	TRBJ2-7	NA	few	TGCGCCAGCAGCGCGGGTCCAACAGACGAGCAGTACTTC	CASSAGPTDEQYF
TRBV19	TRBJ2-5	TRBD2	NA	TGTGCCAGTAGTATGGGCGGGGGGCCCCAAGAGACCCAGTACTTC	CASSMGGGPQETQYF